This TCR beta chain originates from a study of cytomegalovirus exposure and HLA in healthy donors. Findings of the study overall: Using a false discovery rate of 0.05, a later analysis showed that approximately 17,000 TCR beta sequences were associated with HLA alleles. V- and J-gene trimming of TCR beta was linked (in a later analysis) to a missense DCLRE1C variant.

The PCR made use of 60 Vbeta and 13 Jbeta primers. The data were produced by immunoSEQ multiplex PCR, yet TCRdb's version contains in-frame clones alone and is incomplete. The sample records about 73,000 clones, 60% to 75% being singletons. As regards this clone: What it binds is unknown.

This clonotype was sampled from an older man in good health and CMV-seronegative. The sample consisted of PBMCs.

The CDR3 is CASSPGGGTGELFF. Here the CDR3 DNA reads TGCGCCAGCAGCCCCGGGGGGGGCACCGGGGAGCTGTTTTTT. V and J are TRBV5-1 and TRBJ2-2, with 8 nucleotides matching TRBD2. The CDR3 covers 14 residues. Germline assignment: CDR1 SGHRS and CDR2 YFSETQ. Unmatched junction bases numbered 3, after V lost 4 bases and J lost 4 bases.